A selection of T cell receptor beta chains follows, all from one sample in a study of T cells after yellow fever vaccination. One entry per CDR3 protein results from TCRdb running MiXCR on the 5' RACE reads. The sample has a few hundred thousand distinct CDR3 sequences; around 3.6% are singletons. The sequences come from PBMCs, collected on the day of the yellow fever booster vaccination. Receptors originate from a man aged 18-30 years who received the YFV17D yellow fever vaccine. The conserved cysteine and the conserved F or W are not part of the CDR3 here. Fields, in order: clone size, V gene, J gene, CDR3 protein. The listing skips clone size in some rows; elsewhere it reads once, few, many or a size class.

>many|TRBV5-1|TRBJ2-1
ASSLTGGLGEQF
>.|TRBV4-1|TRBJ2-5
ASSRRTSGQETQY
>.|TRBV5-1|TRBJ1-1
ASSPGQGDTEAF
>.|TRBV19|TRBJ2-2
ASSTSWGPTGELF
>.|TRBV5-1|TRBJ2-5
ASSLSTSGGQETQY
>.|TRBV27|TRBJ2-7
ASSLGTVPYEQY
>many|TRBV5-6|TRBJ1-2
ASSLAGIENGYT
>many|TRBV5-1|TRBJ1-1
ASYSPGATEAF
>many|TRBV7-9|TRBJ2-7
ASSPLPGEGPSGGWEQY
>many|TRBV18|TRBJ1-1
ASSPFSLDRAF
>many|TRBV5-5|TRBJ2-3
ASSLGADGMTDTQY
>many|TRBV5-1|TRBJ1-4
ASSSDGRGNEKLF
>many|TRBV7-2|TRBJ2-3
ASSLLRGGRY
>many|TRBV24-1|TRBJ2-2
ATQGRPNTGELF
>.|TRBV5-1|TRBJ2-7
ASSLQGQASDEQY
>.|TRBV5-1|TRBJ1-2
ASSLEEGENYGYT
>many|TRBV5-6|TRBJ2-2
ASSSLGQGSTGELF
>.|TRBV27|TRBJ2-1
ASSRLPGHPKNEQF
>many|TRBV7-2|TRBJ1-1
ASCDYRDTEAF
>.|TRBV6-2/TRBV6-3|TRBJ1-5
ASSYSRGPQH
>many|TRBV12-3/TRBV12-4|TRBJ2-3
ASSLGRLRDTQY
>.|TRBV11-2|TRBJ2-5
ASSFLEQETQY
>few|TRBV18|TRBJ2-1
ASSPDFSGGYAAEQF
>few|TRBV12-3/TRBV12-4|TRBJ2-2
ASLYGTGGVHGELF
>many|TRBV5-1|TRBJ2-7
ASSPGSGGAYEQY
>many|TRBV4-2|TRBJ2-7
ASSQEGPLAGAYEQY